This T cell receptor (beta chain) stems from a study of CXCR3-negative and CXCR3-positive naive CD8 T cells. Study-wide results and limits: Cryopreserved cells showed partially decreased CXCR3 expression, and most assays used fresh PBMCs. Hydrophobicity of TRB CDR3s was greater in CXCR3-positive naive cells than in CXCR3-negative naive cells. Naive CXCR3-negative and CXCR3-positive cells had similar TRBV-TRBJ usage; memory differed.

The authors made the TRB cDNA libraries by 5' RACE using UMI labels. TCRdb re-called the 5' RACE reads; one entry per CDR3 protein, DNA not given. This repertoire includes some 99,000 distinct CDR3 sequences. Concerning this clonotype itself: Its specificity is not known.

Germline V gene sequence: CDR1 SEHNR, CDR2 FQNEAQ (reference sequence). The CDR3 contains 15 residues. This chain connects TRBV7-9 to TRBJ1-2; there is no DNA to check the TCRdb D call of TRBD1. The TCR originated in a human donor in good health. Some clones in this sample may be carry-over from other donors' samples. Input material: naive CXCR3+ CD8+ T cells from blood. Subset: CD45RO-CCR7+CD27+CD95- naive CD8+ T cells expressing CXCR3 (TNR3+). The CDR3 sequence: CASSLGIRAPDGYAF.